This TCR beta chain comes out of a study of blood T cell repertoires in COVID-19 (TCRdb year 2020). Describing the broader study: Collaborator samples came from the United States, Italy and Spain and covered acute and convalescent phases of COVID-19. Subjects who had been exposed to COVID-19, were actively infected with it, or had recovered from it provided the deeply sampled blood TCRbeta repertoires that made up the dataset. Nearly every sample came with metadata listing a de-identified subject ID, COVID-19 status, age in years and sex. The repertoires were released in a freely available public database intended as a resource for research on the immune response to SARS-CoV-2. Where available, HLA class I and class II types were taken from metadata supplied by the sample provider and were not determined by assay-based typing. The prospective study material was composed of cDNA or gDNA derived from T cells, B-cell-depleted T cells, or PBMCs. Samples were obtained from the ongoing ImmuneRACE study (first 160 participants) and from roughly 1,300 subjects provided by 6 global collaborators. Findings and caveats that apply to the study as a whole: How much clinical and demographic metadata was included differed by source and by participant, and the metadata was provided uncurated.

The collaborating institutions used their own protocols to collect whole blood in K2EDTA tubes. For TCRbeta analysis, collaborators shipped samples as frozen whole blood, isolated PBMCs, or DNA extracted from either of those sample types. The CDR3, cysteine through phenylalanine, is 14 amino acids long. The only DNA kept is the CDR3, 42 bases in frame from the first base. Via the germline V gene (reference sequence), CDR1 is SGHNT and CDR2 YYREEE. Here V drops 0 bases and J drops 3 bases, and the junction holds 2 bases not matched to any gene. Remarks on this clone: No cognate antigen has been identified for it. No much larger clone exists at a distance of one base, and base qualities are not known.

TCRbeta CDR3 regions were amplified from genomic DNA using the immunoSEQ Assay, a bias-controlled multiplex PCR. Processing in the source paper ran as follows. The number of nucleated cells in each sample was estimated by amplification of reference gene primers within the assay. To quantify the absolute abundance of each unique TCRbeta CDR3 rearrangement, sequence reads were collapsed and filtered. For each sample, productive Simpson clonality was calculated as the square root of Simpson's diversity index across productive rearrangements. Imported from immuneACCESS, the table was reduced by TCRdb to in-frame sequences with V and J called. These copies leave out some clones; in studies compared against another copy, an unresolved V gene accounts for under half, and the cause of the remainder is not known. The V and J calls and clone size were taken over from that table, and D and trimming were inferred from the DNA. This sample has tens of thousands of clones in its table, and 70% to 90% of those were observed once. The ten largest clones capture roughly 3% of the sample.

Rearrangement joined TRBV5-4 to TRBJ2-7; 8 junctional bases match TRBD1. The sequenced sample was peripheral blood. This TCR was recovered from a man between 45 and 60 years old with active COVID-19. Here is the DNA: TGTGCCAGCAGCTTGGTACAGGGGGGCTACGAGCAGTACTTC. It encodes CASSLVQGGYEQYF.